The clone carrying this T cell receptor (beta chain) has a handful of counts. A much larger clonotype is one base distant, so this may be a read error. This record comes from a study of T cell repertoires in cytomegalovirus infection. TCRdb reprocessed the reads with MiXCR, giving one entry per CDR3 protein. The profile shows 150,000 to 200,000 distinct CDR3 sequences, around 15% of them singletons. V lost 5 bases and J lost 3, with 16 bases in between. The CDR3 consists of 15 residues. Germline CDR1 and CDR2: SGHVS and FQNEAQ. The TCR sequence derives from a human donor in good health (CMV status not recorded). Some clones in this sample may be carry-over from other donors' samples. Material for sequencing was PBMCs. J is TRBJ1-1 and V is TRBV7-8; D perhaps matches TRBD1 (5 bases). The chain's CDR3 is CASSLMGGGDTEAFF. In DNA form, the CDR3 reads TGTGCCAGCAGCCTTATGGGGGGAGGGGACACTGAAGCTTTCTTT.